The 17 T cell receptor beta chains in this list originate from one sample, sequenced in a study of cytomegalovirus exposure and HLA in healthy donors. Primers for the PCR totalled 60 Vbeta and 13 Jbeta. Here immunoSEQ multiplex PCR was the method, and the copy in TCRdb shows in-frame clones only, minus some. The sample contains some 150,000 clones, over 75% of which appear only once. Sequencing was performed on PBMCs. These receptors originate from a young man in good health and CMV-seronegative.

The chain carries TRBV28 and TRBJ1-6; 10 positions match TRBD1. After removal of 3 bases from V and 7 bases from J, the junction contained 3 bases not matched to a gene. The CDR3 is 15 amino acids. The germline CDR1 and CDR2 sequences are MDHEN and SYDVKM. CDR3 nucleotides: TGTGCCAGCAGTTTGTGGGACAGGGGAAATTCACCCCTCCACTTT. Amino acid sequence: CASSLWDRGNSPLHF.

Regarding this clone: Distinct nucleotide sequences in the sample also encode this CDR3. The chain has TRBV5-1 and TRBJ2-1, with TRBD2 matching over 11 bases. Trimming removed 1 base from V and 3 bases from J; junction bases left unmatched: 0. CDR1 is SGHRS and CDR2 is YFSETQ in the germline V gene. The CDR3 has 15 residues. This chain's CDR3 is CASSLTSGGYNEQFF. In nucleotides, the CDR3 is TGCGCCAGCAGCTTGACTAGCGGGGGCTACAATGAGCAGTTCTTC. Together with reference TRBV5-1 and TRBJ2-1, the CDR3 gives the full variable domain: KAGVTQTPRYLIKTRGQQVTLSCSPISGHRSVSWYQQTPGQGLQFLFEYFSETQRNKGNFPGRFSGRQFSNSRSEMNVSTLELGDSALYLCASSLTSGGYNEQFFGPGTRLTVL.

The chain carries TRBV5-4 and TRBJ1-2; D may be TRBD1 (5 bases). Germline V gene sequence: CDR1 SGHNT, CDR2 YYREEE (reference sequence). CDR3 size: 15 residues. Trimming left V 4 bases short and J 6 bases short, with 19 bases between. The CDR3 reads CASSIRKGVSDGYTF. The CDR3 coding sequence is TGTGCCAGCAGCATACGTAAAGGGGTCTCCGATGGCTACACCTTC.

V gene TRBV29-1 combines with J gene TRBJ2-1, with 9 positions matching TRBD2. This CDR3 has 14 amino acids. Trimming removed 8 bases from V and 9 bases from J; junction bases left unmatched: 14. The germline gives CDR1 SQVTM, CDR2 ANQGSEA. Here the CDR3 reads CSSRTREGQSEQFF. The DNA for the CDR3 is TGCAGCAGTAGGACGCGGGAGGGCCAGAGTGAGCAGTTCTTC.

The V and J genes are TRBV7-6 and TRBJ2-2; 7 nucleotides match TRBD1. CDR3 length: 17 residues. From germline, CDR1 is SGHVS and CDR2 FNYEAQ. V lost 0 bases, J lost 6 bases, and 10 bases stayed unmatched. CDR3 residues: CASSLAPGQRSSGELFF. CDR3 bases: TGTGCCAGCAGCTTAGCTCCGGGACAGCGGTCGTCCGGGGAGCTGTTTTTT.

This clone was counted once. V gene TRBV5-1 combines with J gene TRBJ2-7; TRBD2 agrees at 16 bases. The CDR3 length is 16 residues. CDR1 and CDR2 from the germline V gene are SGHRS and YFSETQ. After removal of 4 bases from V and 7 bases from J, the junction contained 8 bases not matched to a gene. The CDR3 spells CASSHGTSGRAREQYF. CDR3 DNA sequence: TGCGCCAGCAGCCACGGGACTAGCGGGAGGGCCAGGGAGCAGTACTTC.

The CDR3 DNA sequence: TGTGCCAGTAGTACAGGGGGGAGGACTGAAGCTTTCTTT. As protein: CASSTGGRTEAFF. The chain recombines TRBV19 with TRBJ1-1; 7 nucleotides line up with TRBD1. Germline V gene lookup returns CDR1 LNHDA and CDR2 SQIVND (reference sequence). Losses at the gene ends were 4 bases for V and 5 bases for J; bases not matched to a gene: 4. The CDR3 runs to 13 residues.

The chain is built from TRBV5-4 and TRBJ2-5; 10 bases map to TRBD1. V was clipped by 4 bases and J by 2 bases; unmatched bases: 2. CDR1 is SGHNT, CDR2 YYREEE, per germline (reference sequence). The length of the CDR3 is 14 residues. The CDR3 nucleotides read TGTGCCAGCAGCAGGGGACAGGGGCAAGAGACCCAGTACTTC. Amino acids: CASSRGQGQETQYF.

The chain is built from TRBV4-2 and TRBJ1-5; TRBD1 might be the D (5 bases). The V and J ends lost 1 base and 1 base respectively, with 14 bases between them. The germline CDR1 and CDR2 sequences are LGHNA and YNFKEQ. This CDR3 region has 17 residues. The CDR3 region is CASSQGEGRGSNQPQHF. The CDR3 DNA follows: TGTGCCAGCAGCCAAGGGGAGGGGAGAGGGAGCAATCAGCCCCAGCATTTT.

This clone has just a few counts. The J gene is TRBJ2-3, the V gene TRBV6-6, with TRBD2 matching 7 bases. The J segment lost 8 bases and the V segment lost 6 bases, leaving 17 bases of the junction unmatched. The CDR3 runs to 16 residues. Germline loops: CDR1 MNHNY, CDR2 SVGAGI (reference sequence). In DNA form, the CDR3 reads TGTGCCAGCAGCCCCCAGCAGCGGGATTACGGTGGTACGCAGTATTTT. It translates to CASSPQQRDYGGTQYF.

The rearrangement joins TRBV5-1 to TRBJ2-7; 8 bases align to TRBD2. The length of the CDR3 is 15 residues. J was trimmed by 0 bases and V by 3 bases; bases with no gene match: 5. The V gene's germline CDR1 is SGHRS and CDR2 YFSETQ. The CDR3 DNA sequence: TGCGCCAGCAGCTCCACGGGAGGGGGCTCCTACGAGCAGTACTTC. It codes for CASSSTGGGSYEQYF.

A word on this clone: No DNA is shown, since the ends of the CDR3 on it are uncertain; the CDR3 is the one TCRdb lists. This chain links TRBV30 with TRBJ2-7; the DNA was not used to check the table's D call, TRBD1. The CDR3 has 11 residues if both end residues are counted. Germline values: CDR1 GTSNPN, CDR2 SVGIG (reference sequence). CDR3 protein: CAWSVGQGSYF.

This clone was seen a handful of times. The chain combines TRBV9 with TRBJ2-1; 7 bases align to TRBD2. The V and J ends lost 3 bases and 0 bases, in that order; junction bases with no gene match: 3. Germline assignment: CDR1 SGDLS and CDR2 YYNGEE. The CDR3 is made up of 15 amino acids. CDR3 sequence (DNA): TGTGCCAGCAGCGCGCTAGCGGACTCCTACAATGAGCAGTTCTTC. Translation gives CASSALADSYNEQFF.

CDR3 amino acids: CASSQYGVGSPLHF. CDR3 sequence (DNA): TGTGCCAGCAGCCAATACGGGGTCGGTTCACCCCTCCACTTT. This rearrangement joins TRBV16 to TRBJ1-6, with D hard to call. CDR1 is KGHSY, CDR2 FQNENV, per germline. CDR3 length: 14 amino acids. Trimming stripped 1 base from V and 9 bases from J, with 10 bases between. Using reference TRBV16 and TRBJ1-6 for the parts outside the CDR3, the full variable domain is GEEVAQTPKHLVRGEGQKAKLYCAPIKGHSYVFWYQQVLKNEFKFLISFQNENVFDETGMPKERFSAKCLPNSPCSLEIQATKLEDSAVYFCASSQYGVGSPLHFGNGTRLTVT.

The chain is built from TRBV5-8 and TRBJ2-3; the match to TRBD2 covers 10 bases. The germline V gene encodes CDR1 SGHTS and CDR2 YDEGEE. The CDR3 contains 16 residues. Losses at the gene ends were 0 bases for V and 2 bases for J; bases not matched to a gene: 3. The CDR3 protein is CASSLEAGGPTDTQYF. The CDR3 bases are TGTGCCAGCAGCTTGGAAGCGGGGGGGCCCACAGATACGCAGTATTTT.

J is TRBJ2-7 and V is TRBV14, with TRBD1 as a possible D gene (6 bases). V was shortened by 3 bases and J by 4 bases, with 16 bases between the two germline ends. CDR3 length: 15 residues. Per the germline V gene, CDR1 is SGHDN and CDR2 is FVKESK. For the CDR3, the DNA is TGTGCCAGCAGCCACCGCCCCGGGACAACTTACGAGCAGTACTTC. It encodes CASSHRPGTTYEQYF.

CDR3 region: CASSRTGLNPEAFF. The CDR3 nucleotides are TGTGCCAGCAGTCGGACAGGGCTCAACCCTGAAGCTTTCTTT. The rearrangement uses TRBV2 and TRBJ1-1, with 8 bases identical to TRBD1. This CDR3 has 14 residues. CDR1 is SNHLY and CDR2 is FYNNEI in the germline V gene. The trim removed 5 bases at V and 6 bases at J, leaving 8 bases unmatched.